These 7 T cell receptor beta chains originate from one sample sequenced in a study of PD-1 blockade in classical Hodgkin lymphoma. Sequencing used immunoSEQ multiplex PCR; TCRdb keeps in-frame clones, though not all of them. The profile covers about 94,000 clones, with roughly 89% appearing a single time and 9.5% to 12% taken by the ten largest. Every patient experienced relapse after autologous stem cell transplantation, and brentuximab vedotin exposure varied. The input for sequencing was peripheral blood mononuclear cells (PBMCs), taken before the second cycle of nivolumab. These receptor sequences come from a human donor with classical Hodgkin lymphoma.

The V call is TRBV10-3, the J call TRBJ2-1; no reliable D call. The CDR3 contains 15 residues. V gave up 0 bases and J gave up 0 bases, with 6 bases separating them. The germline gives CDR1 ENHRY, CDR2 SYGVKD. The CDR3 DNA follows: TGTGCCATCAGTGAGTCCGCAGGCTCCTACAATGAGCAGTTCTTC. It codes for CAISESAGSYNEQFF.

The rearrangement joins TRBV19 to TRBJ1-1, with 7 positions matching TRBD1. This CDR3 has 15 amino acids. V lost 1 base, J lost 1 base, and 3 bases stayed unmatched. The germline CDR1 and CDR2 sequences are LNHDA and SQIVND (reference sequence). DNA for the CDR3: TGTGCCAGTAGTATAGGGGCAGGGGGGAACACTGAAGCTTTCTTT. This translates into CASSIGAGGNTEAFF.

DNA for the CDR3: TGTGCCAGCAATCCGACAGGGGGCTATGGCTACACCTTC. Translating it yields CASNPTGGYGYTF. The rearrangement links TRBV6-6 to TRBJ1-2; 9 positions agree with TRBD1. The ends lost 7 bases at V and 4 bases at J; junction bases unmatched: 4. From germline, CDR1 is MNHNY and CDR2 SVGAGI (reference sequence). There are 13 residues in the CDR3.

This clone was seen once. The J gene is TRBJ2-2, the V gene TRBV2, with D perhaps matching TRBD1 (6 bases). The germline CDR1 and CDR2 sequences are SNHLY and FYNNEI. Trimming left V 7 bases short and J 6 bases short, with 15 bases between. The CDR3 sequence is 14 residues long. The CDR3: CASKRDEGAGELFF. The CDR3, as DNA: TGTGCCAGCAAACGGGACGAGGGGGCCGGGGAGCTGTTTTTT.

This rearrangement joins TRBV27 to TRBJ1-3; the D gene is possibly TRBD1 (6 bases). Germline values: CDR1 MNHEY, CDR2 SMNVEV (reference sequence). The V and J ends lost 5 bases and 4 bases respectively, with 12 bases between them. The CDR3 contains 14 residues. The CDR3 DNA reads TGTGCCAGCAGTATCAGGGGAGGCGGAAACACCATATATTTT. Protein sequence: CASSIRGGGNTIYF.

This chain joins TRBV30 and TRBJ1-2, with D unresolved. Per the germline V gene, CDR1 is GTSNPN and CDR2 is SVGIG (reference sequence). CDR3 length equals 14 residues. V gave up 0 bases and J gave up 5 bases, with 13 bases separating them. The CDR3 reads CAWSVLGFGYGYTF. The DNA for the CDR3 is TGTGCCTGGAGTGTACTGGGGTTTGGATATGGCTACACCTTC. The full variable domain, with the rest looked up from reference TRBV30 and TRBJ1-2, is SQTIHQWPATLVQPVGSPLSLECTVEGTSNPNLYWYRQAAGRGLQLLFYSVGIGQISSEVPQNLSASRPQDRQFILSSKKLLLSDSGFYLCAWSVLGFGYGYTFGSGTRLTVV.

The V and J genes are TRBV13 and TRBJ2-3, with D possibly TRBD2 on 5 matching bases. The ends were cut back, 3 bases at V and 4 bases at J, with 11 bases in the middle. This CDR3 region has 14 residues. Germline V gives CDR1 PRHDT, CDR2 FYEKMQ (reference sequence). As DNA, the CDR3 is TGTGCCAGCAGCTTCTTTCTGGGAGCAGATACGCAGTATTTT. It yields the protein CASSFFLGADTQYF. The full variable domain, rest sourced from reference TRBV13 and TRBJ2-3, is AAGVIQSPRHLIKEKRETATLKCYPIPRHDTVYWYQQGPGQDPQFLISFYEKMQSDKGSIPDRFSAQQFSDYHSELNMSSLELGDSALYFCASSFFLGADTQYFGPGTRLTVL.